This entry lists 31 T cell receptor beta chains sequenced from one sample in a study of T cells after yellow fever vaccination. TCRdb passed the 5' RACE reads through MiXCR, listing each CDR3 protein once. Counted here are about 340,000 distinct CDR3 sequences, 7.5% to 9% occurring once; the ten biggest clones make up roughly 18%. Sequences were derived from PBMCs, sampled on the day of the first yellow fever vaccination. The receptors come from a man younger than 35 who received the YFV17D yellow fever vaccine.

The chain combines TRBV19 with TRBJ2-2, with D tentatively TRBD1 (6 bases). V gave up 6 bases and J gave up 1 base, with 15 bases separating them. Germline values: CDR1 LNHDA, CDR2 SQIVND (reference sequence). The CDR3 has 16 amino acids. CDR3 loop: CASRPTWGRNTGELFF. The DNA of the CDR3 is TGTGCCAGTAGGCCCACATGGGGGCGGAACACCGGGGAGCTGTTTTTT.

The V and J genes are TRBV27 and TRBJ2-2; TRBD2 aligns across 9 bases. The CDR3 sequence is 18 residues long. Unmatched junction bases numbered 12, after V lost 3 bases and J lost 4 bases. The germline CDR1 and CDR2 sequences are MNHEY and SMNVEV (reference sequence). This CDR3 reads CASSFSKGRGGFTGELFF. The CDR3 DNA reads TGTGCCAGCAGTTTCTCTAAAGGGCGGGGGGGCTTCACCGGGGAGCTGTTTTTT.

This clonotype occurred many times. V and J are TRBV20-1 and TRBJ2-7; D perhaps matches TRBD2 (5 bases). The CDR3 contains 13 residues. Trimming shortened V by 5 bases and J by 7 bases, and 18 bases separated the two germline ends. Germline lookup yields CDR1 DFQATT and CDR2 SNEGSKA (reference sequence). The CDR3 bases are TGCAGTGCTTTCCGGGCCGAGGGAATGGAGCAGTACTTC. Its protein is CSAFRAEGMEQYF.

This chain links TRBV20-1 with TRBJ1-2; D call uncertain. The CDR3 spans 14 residues. V was clipped by 1 base and J by 4 bases, with 13 bases between them. Per germline, CDR1 DFQATT and CDR2 SNEGSKA (reference sequence). The chain's CDR3 is CSARGASMGYGYTF. The CDR3 region has the DNA TGCAGTGCTAGAGGGGCTTCGATGGGCTATGGCTACACCTTC.

This clonotype was picked up a small number of times. This sequence joins TRBV7-2 and TRBJ2-7, with 9 nucleotides matching TRBD2. The CDR3 is 15 residues long. Looked up from germline, CDR1 is SGHTA and CDR2 is FQGNSA. J gave up 1 base and V 4 bases, and 5 bases lay outside the gene matches. The CDR3 here is CASSSSSGASYEQYF. The CDR3 DNA reads TGTGCCAGCAGCTCTTCTAGCGGGGCTTCCTACGAGCAGTACTTC. Filled out from reference TRBV7-2 and TRBJ2-7, the complete variable domain reads GAGVSQSPSNKVTEKGKDVELRCDPISGHTALYWYRQSLGQGLEFLIYFQGNSAPDKSGLPSDRFSAERTGGSVSTLTIQRTQQEDSAVYLCASSSSSGASYEQYFGPGTRLTVT.

This chain connects TRBV5-4 to TRBJ2-7; TRBD1 agrees at 9 bases. CDR1 SGHNT and CDR2 YYREEE come from the germline V gene (reference sequence). Trimming took 3 bases from V and 6 from J; bases not matched to a gene: 4. The CDR3 contains 13 residues. The CDR3 DNA reads TGTGCCAGCAGCTGGGGGGGACAGGGCGAGCAGTACGTC. Amino acid sequence: CASSWGGQGEQYV.

This clonotype came up a few times. V and J are TRBV5-5 and TRBJ1-6; D remains unclear. Germline CDR1 reads SGHKS; CDR2 reads YYEKEE (reference sequence). This CDR3 is 13 amino acids long. V lost 4 bases, J lost 14 bases, and 16 bases lay in between. The CDR3 DNA reads TGTGCCAGCAGCGCCGGACTGGGAAGCACCCTCCACTTT. Amino acids: CASSAGLGSTLHF.

This chain uses TRBV7-2 with TRBJ2-5; 16 positions agree with TRBD2. CDR3 length: 16 amino acids. Germline V gene sequence: CDR1 SGHTA, CDR2 FQGNSA. After removal of 5 bases from V and 5 bases from J, the junction contained 5 bases not matched to a gene. The CDR3 reads CASSKGLAGGLETQYF. CDR3 DNA: TGTGCCAGCAGCAAGGGACTAGCGGGGGGGCTGGAGACCCAGTACTTC.

The chain couples TRBV10-3 to TRBJ2-2; D is uncertain. Germline assignment: CDR1 ENHRY and CDR2 SYGVKD. The CDR3 is 13 amino acids. Between the trimmed V and J ends, which lost 6 bases and 1 base, there was a span of 6 bases. CDR3 loop: CAISSGNTGELFF. DNA of the CDR3: TGTGCCATCAGCTCAGGGAACACCGGGGAGCTGTTTTTT.

This clonotype was counted at least ten times. This chain uses TRBV4-3 with TRBJ2-4; 8 bases map to TRBD2. This CDR3 contains 19 residues. V was clipped by 4 bases and J by 3 bases; unmatched bases: 17. The germline V gene encodes CDR1 LGHNA and CDR2 YSLEER. Here the CDR3 reads CASSPEVRGGGNVKNIQYF. CDR3 in DNA: TGCGCCAGCAGCCCCGAAGTCCGGGGGGGAGGAAATGTCAAAAACATTCAGTACTTC.

This clonotype has a handful of counts. The V gene is TRBV29-1, the J gene TRBJ2-3; D unclear. CDR3 length: 13 residues. Germline assignment: CDR1 SQVTM and CDR2 ANQGSEA. V was clipped by 7 bases and J by 5 bases, with 16 bases between them. The CDR3 nucleotides read TGCAGCGGAGGCGGCTCCGTCATAGATACGCAGTATTTT. Translation: CSGGGSVIDTQYF.

The chain joins TRBV3-1 to TRBJ1-2; D is ambiguous. Trimming left V 1 base short and J 4 bases short, with 13 bases between. The CDR3 extends over 15 amino acids. Germline V gene lookup returns CDR1 LGHDT and CDR2 YNNKEL (reference sequence). In DNA, the CDR3 is TGTGCCAGCAGCCAAGGCAACGAGGCCTTCTATGGCTACACCTTC. The encoded protein is CASSQGNEAFYGYTF.

V and J are TRBV18 and TRBJ2-2; 12 bases are shared with TRBD2. The CDR3 has 19 residues. The J segment lost 3 bases and the V segment lost 3 bases, leaving 11 bases of the junction unmatched. Germline CDR1 is KGHSH and CDR2 is LQKENI. The CDR3, as DNA: TGTGCCAGCTCACCCCGACCGGGACTAGCGGGTCGGGACACCGGGGAGCTGTTTTTT. Its protein is CASSPRPGLAGRDTGELFF. Drawing the rest from reference TRBV18 and TRBJ2-2, the complete variable domain is NAGVMQNPRHLVRRRGQEARLRCSPMKGHSHVYWYRQLPEEGLKFMVYLQKENIIDESGMPKERFSAEFPKEGPSILRIQQVVRGDSAAYFCASSPRPGLAGRDTGELFFGEGSRLTVL.

The rearrangement joins TRBV21-1 to TRBJ2-7; the table's D call, TRBD1, was not checked against the DNA. TRBV21-1 has pseudogene status. CDR3 size: 13 residues. Written as DNA, the CDR3 is TGTGCCAGCTATGACCTCCGGGACAGAGATGGAAGGGTC. Encoded protein: CASYDLRDRDGRV.

The rearrangement joins TRBV4-1 to TRBJ2-3; maybe TRBD1 (6 bases). With 5 bases removed from V and 4 bases from J, the gap between germline ends came to 19 bases. CDR1 is MGHRA and CDR2 is YSYEKL in the germline V gene. The CDR3 consists of 16 residues. As DNA, the CDR3 is TGCGCCAGCAGCAGACGGGACAAATTTGCATCAGATACGCAGTATTTT. Residues: CASSRRDKFASDTQYF.

The CDR3 loop reads CASLGPGGETQYF. CDR3 bases: TGCGCCAGTCTGGGGCCAGGGGGTGAGACCCAGTACTTC. The V call is TRBV5-1, the J call TRBJ2-5; TRBD1 agrees at 7 bases. The CDR3 extends over 13 amino acids. Losses at the gene ends were 8 bases for V and 5 bases for J; bases not matched to a gene: 9. Germline assignment: CDR1 SGHRS and CDR2 YFSETQ.

This clonotype was recorded a few times. The chain recombines TRBV12-3 or TRBV12-4 with TRBJ1-1; D remains ambiguous. V was shortened by 3 bases and J by 4 bases, with 6 bases between the two germline ends. The CDR3 contains 12 residues. The CDR3 reads CASSFVGTEAFF. The DNA of the CDR3 is TGTGCCAGCAGTTTTGTCGGCACTGAAGCTTTCTTT.

The V gene is TRBV5-1, the J gene TRBJ2-3; TRBD1 matches at 9 bases. V trimming: 0 bases; J trimming: 12 bases; junction bases outside the gene matches: 2. CDR3 length equals 12 residues. Germline loops: CDR1 SGHRS, CDR2 YFSETQ. In DNA, the CDR3 is TGCGCCAGCAGCTTGGGGGACAGGGACCAGTATTTT. Translated: CASSLGDRDQYF.

This clonotype was counted a few times. J is TRBJ2-1 and V is TRBV20-1; 12 positions match TRBD1. V lost 5 bases, J lost 1 base, and 9 bases stayed unmatched. Germline-derived CDR1 and CDR2 are DFQATT and SNEGSKA (reference sequence). This CDR3 is built from 17 residues. CDR3 amino acids: CSAPSGGQGASYNEQFF. CDR3 nucleotide sequence: TGCAGTGCTCCCAGCGGGGGACAGGGGGCTTCCTACAATGAGCAGTTCTTC.

This clonotype has a handful of counts. The V gene is TRBV25-1, the J gene TRBJ2-7; 7 nucleotides line up with TRBD2. Germline V gene data show CDR1 as MGHDK and CDR2 as SYGVNS. The CDR3 spans 13 residues. Trimming removed 6 bases from V and 2 bases from J; junction bases left unmatched: 4. The CDR3 DNA reads TGTGCCAGCAGGGGGGGGTCCGCCTACGAGCAGTACTTC. Amino acid sequence: CASRGGSAYEQYF.

This clonotype has ten or more counts. This chain joins TRBV6-1 and TRBJ2-7; TRBD2 matches at 10 bases. From germline, CDR1 is MNHNS and CDR2 SASEGT. CDR3 length equals 15 residues. V was pared by 2 bases and J by 2 bases, with 3 bases of the junction left unmatched. This chain's CDR3 is CASSEPGLAAYEQYF. CDR3 coding DNA: TGTGCCAGCAGTGAACCCGGACTAGCGGCCTACGAGCAGTACTTC.

The V and J genes are TRBV20-1 and TRBJ2-5; 8 positions agree with TRBD2. Germline values: CDR1 DFQATT, CDR2 SNEGSKA (reference sequence). The CDR3 totals 18 residues. V was clipped by 2 bases and J by 4 bases; unmatched bases: 18. DNA of the CDR3: TGCAGTGCTAGATCCCTTCGACTAAGCGGGGGTTCTGGAGAGACCCAGTACTTC. Protein product: CSARSLRLSGGSGETQYF.

The J gene is TRBJ1-2, the V gene TRBV6-5; D is undetermined. The ends were cut back, 8 bases at V and 8 bases at J, with 12 bases in the middle. This CDR3 is 11 amino acids long. Germline CDR1 and CDR2: MNHEY and SVGAGI. In DNA, the CDR3 is TGTGCCAGCGTGGGAGGGCTGGGCTACACCTTC. Amino acids: CASVGGLGYTF.

The chain has TRBV5-8 and TRBJ1-2, with 11 bases lining up with TRBD1. There are 14 residues in the CDR3. CDR1 is SGHTS, CDR2 YDEGEE, per germline. V dropped 4 bases and J dropped 4; count of bases not matched to a gene: 3. The CDR3 sequence: CASSRGQGGYGYTF. The CDR3 nucleotides read TGTGCCAGCAGCCGGGGACAGGGGGGCTATGGCTACACCTTC.

Only a few counts were recorded for this clonotype. This chain joins TRBV7-8 and TRBJ1-5; D remains unclear. This CDR3 has 15 amino acids. Germline loops: CDR1 SGHVS, CDR2 FQNEAQ. The germline V and J ends were trimmed by 3 bases and 4 bases, with 13 bases remaining between them. The CDR3 nucleotides read TGTGCCAGCAGCTTTCGAGTCCCTATAAATCAGCCCCAGCATTTT. This sequence encodes CASSFRVPINQPQHF.

This clonotype came up a few times. The V and J genes are TRBV4-3 and TRBJ1-2; 10 bases match TRBD1. The CDR3 contains 20 residues. The germline V gene has CDR1 LGHNA and CDR2 YSLEER. Unmatched junction bases numbered 13, after V lost 0 bases and J lost 0 bases. The CDR3 sequence is CASSQDLGTGADSTNYGYTF. The CDR3 coding sequence is TGCGCCAGCAGCCAAGATCTCGGGACAGGGGCCGACTCCACTAACTATGGCTACACCTTC.

A few counts support this clonotype. The chain has TRBV7-2 and TRBJ2-5; TRBD2 agrees at 8 bases. The CDR3 spans 14 residues. Germline V gene lookup returns CDR1 SGHTA and CDR2 FQGNSA. Unmatched junction bases numbered 3, after V lost 1 base and J lost 5 bases. The CDR3 region has the DNA TGTGCCAGCAGCTTAGGCGGGGGGAAGGAGACCCAGTACTTC. This gives the protein CASSLGGGKETQYF.

This clonotype showed up just a few times. The V gene is TRBV12-3 or TRBV12-4, the J gene TRBJ2-7; D remains ambiguous. CDR3 size: 15 residues. Trimming took 0 bases from V and 3 from J, leaving 12 bases between them. The CDR3 region has the DNA TGTGCCAGCAGTTTAGCGCCGGGCAGATTCTACGAGCAGTACTTC. Translating it yields CASSLAPGRFYEQYF.

V usage is TRBV5-1 and J usage is TRBJ2-7, with a tentative D call TRBD1 (7 bases). Trimming removed 1 base from V and 4 bases from J, with 12 bases in between. Germline lookup yields CDR1 SGHRS and CDR2 YFSETQ. The CDR3 covers 14 residues. CDR3 nucleotide sequence: TGCGCCAGCAGCTTGCAGGGGGGCCTTTACGAGCAGTACTTC. Its protein product is CASSLQGGLYEQYF.

This clonotype occurred many times. The chain recombines TRBV5-1 with TRBJ1-2, with a possible D match to TRBD1 (6 bases). This CDR3 contains 15 residues. Trimming left V 4 bases short and J 5 bases short, with 18 bases between. Looked up from germline, CDR1 is SGHRS and CDR2 is YFSETQ. The CDR3 spells CASSEGHGEDYGYTF. CDR3 DNA sequence: TGCGCCAGCAGCGAGGGACACGGGGAGGATTATGGCTACACCTTC.

This clonotype was seen a handful of times. The chain couples TRBV20-1 to TRBJ2-2, with 11 bases matching TRBD2. In germline, CDR1 is DFQATT, CDR2 SNEGSKA (reference sequence). With V trimmed by 0 bases and J by 5 bases, 5 bases remained unmatched. CDR3 length: 16 residues. The CDR3 nucleotides read TGCAGTGCTAGAGAGACTAGCGGGGCCCTAACCGGGGAGCTGTTTTTT. Its translation is CSARETSGALTGELFF.